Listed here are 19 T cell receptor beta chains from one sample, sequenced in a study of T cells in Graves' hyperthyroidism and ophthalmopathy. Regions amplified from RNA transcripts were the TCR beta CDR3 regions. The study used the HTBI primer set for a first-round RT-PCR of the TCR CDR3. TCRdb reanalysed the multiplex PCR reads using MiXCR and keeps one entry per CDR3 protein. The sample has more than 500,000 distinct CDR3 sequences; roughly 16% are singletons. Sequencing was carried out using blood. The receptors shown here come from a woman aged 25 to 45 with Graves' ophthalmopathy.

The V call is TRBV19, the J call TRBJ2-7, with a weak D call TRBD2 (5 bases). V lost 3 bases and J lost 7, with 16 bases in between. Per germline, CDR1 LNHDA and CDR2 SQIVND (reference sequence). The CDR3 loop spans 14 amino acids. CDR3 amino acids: CASSMTSGSVEQYF. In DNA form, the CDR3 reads TGTGCCAGTAGTATGACCAGCGGCTCGGTAGAGCAGTACTTC.

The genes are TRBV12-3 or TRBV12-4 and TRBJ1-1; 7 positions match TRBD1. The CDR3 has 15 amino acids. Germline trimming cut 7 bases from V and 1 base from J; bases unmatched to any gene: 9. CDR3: CASKLQGKGNTEAFF. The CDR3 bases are TGTGCCAGCAAATTACAGGGGAAGGGGAACACTGAAGCTTTCTTT.

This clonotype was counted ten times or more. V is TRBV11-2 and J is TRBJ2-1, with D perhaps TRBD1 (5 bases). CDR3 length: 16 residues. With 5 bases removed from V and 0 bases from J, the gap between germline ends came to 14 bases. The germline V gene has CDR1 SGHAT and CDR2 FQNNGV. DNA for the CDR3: TGTGCCAGCAGCCGCAGGGCCAGTTTCTCCTACAATGAGCAGTTCTTC. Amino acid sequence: CASSRRASFSYNEQFF.

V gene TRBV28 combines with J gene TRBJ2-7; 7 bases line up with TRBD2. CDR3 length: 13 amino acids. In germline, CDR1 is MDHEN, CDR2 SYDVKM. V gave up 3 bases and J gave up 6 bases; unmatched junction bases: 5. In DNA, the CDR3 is TGTGCCAGCAGTTTGGGGACTAAAGTCGAGCAGTACTTC. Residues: CASSLGTKVEQYF.

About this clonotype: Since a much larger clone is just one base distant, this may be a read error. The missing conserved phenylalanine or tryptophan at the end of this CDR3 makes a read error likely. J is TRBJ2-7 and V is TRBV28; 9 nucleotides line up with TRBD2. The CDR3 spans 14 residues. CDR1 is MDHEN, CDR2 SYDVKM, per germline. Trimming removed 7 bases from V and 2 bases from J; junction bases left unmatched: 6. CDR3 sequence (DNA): TGTGCCAGCACCATAGCGGGAGTTCCCTACGAGCAGTACTCC. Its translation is CASTIAGVPYEQYS.

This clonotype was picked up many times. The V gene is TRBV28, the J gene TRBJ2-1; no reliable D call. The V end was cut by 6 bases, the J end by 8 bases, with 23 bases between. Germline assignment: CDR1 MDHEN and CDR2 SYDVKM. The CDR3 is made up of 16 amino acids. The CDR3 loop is CASSPIEKPESDEQFF. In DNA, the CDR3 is TGTGCCAGCAGCCCAATTGAGAAACCAGAAAGCGATGAGCAGTTCTTC.

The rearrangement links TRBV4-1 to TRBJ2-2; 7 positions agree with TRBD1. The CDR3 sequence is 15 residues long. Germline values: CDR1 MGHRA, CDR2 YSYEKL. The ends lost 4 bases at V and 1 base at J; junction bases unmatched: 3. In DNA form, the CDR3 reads TGCGCCAGCAGCCTCCGGGACAGGAACACCGGGGAGCTGTTTTTT. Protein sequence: CASSLRDRNTGELFF.

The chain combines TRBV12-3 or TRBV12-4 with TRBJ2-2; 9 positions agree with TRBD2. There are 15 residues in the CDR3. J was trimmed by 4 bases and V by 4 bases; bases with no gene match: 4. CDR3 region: CASSYSGRFTGELFF. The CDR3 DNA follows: TGTGCCAGCAGTTACAGCGGGAGGTTCACCGGGGAGCTGTTTTTT.

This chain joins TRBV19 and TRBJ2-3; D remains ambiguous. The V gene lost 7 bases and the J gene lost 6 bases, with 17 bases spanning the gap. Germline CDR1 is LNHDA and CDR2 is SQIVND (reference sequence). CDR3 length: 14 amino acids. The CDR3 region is CASNLPPPEDTQYF. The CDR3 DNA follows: TGTGCCAGTAATCTCCCCCCCCCAGAGGATACGCAGTATTTT. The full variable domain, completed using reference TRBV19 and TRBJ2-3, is DGGITQSPKYLFRKEGQNVTLSCEQNLNHDAMYWYRQDPGQGLRLIYYSQIVNDFQKGDIAEGYSVSREKKESFPLTVTSAQKNPTAFYLCASNLPPPEDTQYFGPGTRLTVL.

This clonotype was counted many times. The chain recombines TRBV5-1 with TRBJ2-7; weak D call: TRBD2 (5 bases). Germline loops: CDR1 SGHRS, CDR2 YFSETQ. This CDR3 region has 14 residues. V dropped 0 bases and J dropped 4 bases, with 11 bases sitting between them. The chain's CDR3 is CASSLAPGMYEQYF. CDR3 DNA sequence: TGCGCCAGCAGCTTGGCTCCGGGGATGTACGAGCAGTACTTC.

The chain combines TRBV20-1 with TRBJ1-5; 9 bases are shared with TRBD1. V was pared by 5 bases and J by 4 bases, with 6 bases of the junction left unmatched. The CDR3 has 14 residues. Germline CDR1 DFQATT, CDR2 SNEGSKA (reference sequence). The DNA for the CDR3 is TGCAGTGCTGACCGGGACAGGGAGAATCAGCCCCAGCATTTT. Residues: CSADRDRENQPQHF.

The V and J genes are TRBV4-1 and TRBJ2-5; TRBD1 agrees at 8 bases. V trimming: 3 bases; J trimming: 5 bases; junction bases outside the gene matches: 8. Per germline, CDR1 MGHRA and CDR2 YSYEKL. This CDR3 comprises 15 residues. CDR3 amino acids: CASSQGDRPGETQYF. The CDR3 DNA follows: TGCGCCAGCAGCCAGGGGGACAGGCCCGGGGAGACCCAGTACTTC.

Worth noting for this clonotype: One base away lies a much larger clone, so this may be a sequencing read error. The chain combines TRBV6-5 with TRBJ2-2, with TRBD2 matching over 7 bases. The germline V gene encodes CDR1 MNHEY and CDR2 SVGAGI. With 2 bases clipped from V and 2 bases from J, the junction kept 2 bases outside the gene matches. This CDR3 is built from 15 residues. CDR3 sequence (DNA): TGTGCCAGCAGTTACGGCGGGAGCAACACCGGGGAGCTGTTTTTT. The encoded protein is CASSYGGSNTGELFF.

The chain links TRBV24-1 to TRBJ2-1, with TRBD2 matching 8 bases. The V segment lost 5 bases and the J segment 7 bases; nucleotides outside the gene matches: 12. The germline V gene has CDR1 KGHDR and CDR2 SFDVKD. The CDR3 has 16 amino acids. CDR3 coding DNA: TGTGCCACCAGTGGCCTGGGAGCTAGCGGGTTGAATGAGCAGTTCTTC. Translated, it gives CATSGLGASGLNEQFF.

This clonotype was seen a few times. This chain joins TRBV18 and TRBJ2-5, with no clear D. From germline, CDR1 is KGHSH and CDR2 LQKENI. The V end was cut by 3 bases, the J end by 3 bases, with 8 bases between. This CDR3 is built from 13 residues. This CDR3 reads CASSPAPKETQYF. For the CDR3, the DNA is TGTGCCAGCTCACCCGCACCCAAAGAGACCCAGTACTTC.

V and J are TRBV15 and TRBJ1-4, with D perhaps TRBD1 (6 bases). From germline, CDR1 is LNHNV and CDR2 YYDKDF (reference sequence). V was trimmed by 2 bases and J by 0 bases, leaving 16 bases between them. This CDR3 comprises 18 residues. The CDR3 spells CATSRKRTVLATNEKLFF. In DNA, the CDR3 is TGTGCCACCAGCAGAAAACGGACAGTTCTTGCAACTAATGAAAAACTGTTTTTT.

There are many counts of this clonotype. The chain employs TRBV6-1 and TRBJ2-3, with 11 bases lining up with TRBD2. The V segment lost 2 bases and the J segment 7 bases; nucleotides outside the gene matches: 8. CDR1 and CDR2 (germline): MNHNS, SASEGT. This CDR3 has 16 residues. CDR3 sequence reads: CASSELTSGSMYTQYF. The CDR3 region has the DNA TGTGCCAGCAGTGAACTAACTAGCGGGAGTATGTATACGCAGTATTTT.

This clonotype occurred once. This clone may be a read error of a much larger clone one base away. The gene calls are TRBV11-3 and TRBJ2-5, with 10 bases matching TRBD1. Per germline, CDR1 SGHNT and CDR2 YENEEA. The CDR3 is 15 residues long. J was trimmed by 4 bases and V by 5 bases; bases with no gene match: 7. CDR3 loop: CASSTGQGIGETQYF. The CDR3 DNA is TGTGCCAGCAGCACGGGACAGGGGATAGGAGAGACCCAGTACTTC.

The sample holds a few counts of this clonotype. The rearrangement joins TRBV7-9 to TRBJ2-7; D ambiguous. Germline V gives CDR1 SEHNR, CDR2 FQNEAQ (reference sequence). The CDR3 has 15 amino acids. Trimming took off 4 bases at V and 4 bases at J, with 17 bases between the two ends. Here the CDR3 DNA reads TGTGCCAGCAGCTCCCATTTAGAGACGGTGTACGAGCAGTACTTC. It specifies CASSSHLETVYEQYF.